The 12 T cell receptor delta chains below all came from one sample that was sequenced in a study of gamma-delta T cells after stem cell transplantation. TCRdb reprocessed the RT-PCR reads using CATT. The data contain more than 2,000 delta-chain clones, roughly 5.3% of them seen just once; the ten biggest clones take up about 25%. Sequences were obtained from gamma-delta T cells. These receptors all stem from a human donor. It is not recorded whose cells these are; they may come from a transplant donor.

By sample share, this clone is medium-sized. The chain couples TRDV2 to TRDJ3; 8 bases align to TRDD3. The CDR3 length is 26 residues. Germline loops: CDR1 GEAIGNYY, CDR2 EKD. V dropped 0 bases and J dropped 0; count of bases not matched to a gene: 27. In DNA form, the CDR3 reads TGTGCCTGTGACACCCCACCTACTGGGGGGTTAATCGACCCAAACCGAAGCTCCTGGGACACCCGACAGATGTTTTTC. Translating gives CACDTPPTGGLIDPNRSSWDTRQMFF.

With regard to this clone: This may stem from a read error, because a much larger clone lies one nucleotide away. This chain joins TRDV2 and TRDJ1; 9 nucleotides line up with TRDD3. This CDR3 spans 22 amino acids. V lost 0 bases and J lost 0; bases outside the gene matches: 22. Germline lookup yields CDR1 GEAIGNYY and CDR2 EKD. CDR3: CACDTVLPGLLGDSNYTDKLIF. CDR3 nucleotide sequence: TGTGCCTGTGACACCGTTCTCCCCGGGTTGCTGGGGGATTCCAATTACACCGATAAACTCATCTTT.

This clone qualifies as medium-sized. This rearrangement joins TRDV2 to TRDJ1, with a possible D match to TRDD3 (6 bases). Trimming took 3 bases from V and 0 from J, leaving 19 bases between them. The germline gives CDR1 GEAIGNYY, CDR2 EKD. There are 17 residues in the CDR3. CDR3 nucleotides: TGTGCCTGTGACGTCGTGGGGGCCAAACCATACACCGATAAACTCATCTTT. Amino acid sequence: CACDVVGAKPYTDKLIF.

This clone came up a few times. The same CDR3 is also encoded by other DNA sequences in this sample. The V gene is TRDV2, the J gene TRDJ1; D is undetermined. The CDR3 sequence is 15 residues long. Germline CDR1 is GEAIGNYY and CDR2 is EKD. V lost 7 bases, J lost 1 base, and 18 bases lay in between. The CDR3 here is CACDDLAAGTDKLIF. The CDR3 coding sequence is TGTGCCTGCGACGACCTAGCAGCGGGCACCGATAAACTCATCTTT.

This clone is categorized as medium-sized. The chain joins TRDV2 to TRDJ1, with 10 bases fitting TRDD3. CDR3 length: 18 amino acids. V dropped 0 bases and J dropped 5; count of bases not matched to a gene: 14. Germline assignment: CDR1 GEAIGNYY and CDR2 EKD. The CDR3 region is CACDTVGTGGFLTDKLIF. CDR3 in DNA: TGTGCCTGTGACACCGTGGGTACTGGGGGATTTCTCACGGATAAACTCATCTTT.

Remarks on this clone: This likely stems from a read error, as it lies one base from a far larger clone. The chain couples TRDV2 to TRDJ3; D is ambiguous. This CDR3 spans 18 amino acids. The germline V gene has CDR1 GEAIGNYY and CDR2 EKD. V lost 0 bases, J lost 0 bases, and 11 bases lay in between. CDR3 residues: CACDTVPVDSWDTRQMFF. CDR3 coding DNA: TGTGCCTGTGACACCGTACCGGTAGACTCCTGGGACACCCGACAGATGTTTTTC.

This clone was seen a few times. Possible read error: a much larger clone is one base away. In the same sample, other DNA sequences code for this CDR3. The chain couples TRDV2 to TRDJ3; TRDD3 agrees at 9 bases. V lost 1 base to trimming and J lost 0 bases; unmatched junction nucleotides: 12. The CDR3 totals 21 residues. CDR1 is GEAIGNYY and CDR2 is EKD in the germline V gene. CDR3 sequence: CACDTGGLTGGDSWDTRQMFF. The CDR3 nucleotides read TGTGCCTGTGACACAGGGGGGCTGACTGGGGGAGACTCCTGGGACACCCGACAGATGTTTTTC.

By frequency in the sample, this clone is large. This rearrangement joins TRDV2 to TRDJ3; a possible D gene is TRDD3 (5 bases). With 0 bases removed from V and 0 bases from J, the gap between germline ends came to 14 bases. CDR3 length: 19 residues. CDR1 GEAIGNYY and CDR2 EKD come from the germline V gene. CDR3 in DNA: TGTGCCTGTGACACCGTTGGGGACCTGAGCTCCTGGGACACCCGACAGATGTTTTTC. This gives the protein CACDTVGDLSSWDTRQMFF.

This clone showed up just a few times. This may be a read error: a much more frequent sequence differs by one nucleotide. The chain links TRDV2 to TRDJ1; D remains ambiguous. Per the germline V gene, CDR1 is GEAIGNYY and CDR2 is EKD. This CDR3 comprises 15 residues. CDR3 nucleotide sequence: TGTGCCTGTGACACCGTTGGCCGAATCACCGATAACCTCATCTTT. This encodes CACDTVGRITDNLIF.

The chain joins TRDV2 to TRDJ3, with a weak D call TRDD3 (6 bases). CDR1 is GEAIGNYY, CDR2 EKD, per germline. The CDR3 runs to 18 residues. V lost 2 bases and J lost 0, with 13 bases in between. The CDR3 DNA is TGTGCCTGTGACAACGGCTGGGGAAGCTCCTGGGACACCCGACAGATGTTTTTC. Translating gives CACDNGWGSSWDTRQMFF.

For this clone: This likely stems from a read error, as it lies one base from a far larger clone. At the DNA level, this CDR3 is encoded by other sequences in the same sample as well. This sequence joins TRDV2 and TRDJ1; no definite D call. The length of the CDR3 is 16 residues. Deletions cut 5 bases from V and 1 base from J, with 19 bases between. Germline V gene lookup returns CDR1 GEAIGNYY and CDR2 EKD. The CDR3 loop is CACVPVGRSGTDKLIF. The DNA for the CDR3 is TGTGCCTGTGTGCCGGTTGGGCGTTCGGGCACCGATAAACTCATCTTT.

In its sample, this clone ranks as medium-sized (0.01 to 0.1%). The genes are TRDV2 and TRDJ1; 10 bases map to TRDD3. The CDR3 extends over 17 amino acids. The V gene's germline CDR1 is GEAIGNYY and CDR2 EKD. Trimming at V came to 0 bases and at J to 2 bases, leaving 8 bases not matched to a gene. The CDR3 nucleotides are TGTGCCTGTGACACCGTAGGCGGGGGATACGTGACCGATAAACTCATCTTT. It codes for CACDTVGGGYVTDKLIF.